The clone carrying this T cell receptor beta chain was seen at least ten times. Its antigen is as yet unknown. This entry is derived from a study of T cells after yellow fever vaccination. Template switching with 5'RACE generated the TCR cDNA and added a universal primer site and UMIs. TCRdb called the 5' RACE reads again in MiXCR, with one record for every CDR3 protein. The sample gives just over 250,000 distinct CDR3 sequences, roughly 5.2% of which show up once; less than 3.5% is in the top ten. CDR1 and CDR2 (germline): LNHDA, SQIVND (reference sequence). V lost 6 bases, J lost 0 bases, and 4 bases stayed unmatched. This CDR3 is built from 15 residues. Study-wide results and limits: The booster response re-showed most primary clones: around 97% CD4, approximately 86% CD8. Contaminating bulk clonotypes could be abundant in FACS-sorted repertoires.

The chain recombines TRBV19 with TRBJ2-7; 11 bases agree with TRBD1. Sequenced here: CD4+ T cells sorted from PBMCs, sampled on the day of the yellow fever booster vaccination. This receptor was taken from a man aged 18 to 30 who received the YFV17D yellow fever vaccine. The CDR3 DNA sequence: TGTGCCAGTAGGCTGGGGACAGGGGGCTCCTACGAGCAGTACTTC. The encoded protein is CASRLGTGGSYEQYF.